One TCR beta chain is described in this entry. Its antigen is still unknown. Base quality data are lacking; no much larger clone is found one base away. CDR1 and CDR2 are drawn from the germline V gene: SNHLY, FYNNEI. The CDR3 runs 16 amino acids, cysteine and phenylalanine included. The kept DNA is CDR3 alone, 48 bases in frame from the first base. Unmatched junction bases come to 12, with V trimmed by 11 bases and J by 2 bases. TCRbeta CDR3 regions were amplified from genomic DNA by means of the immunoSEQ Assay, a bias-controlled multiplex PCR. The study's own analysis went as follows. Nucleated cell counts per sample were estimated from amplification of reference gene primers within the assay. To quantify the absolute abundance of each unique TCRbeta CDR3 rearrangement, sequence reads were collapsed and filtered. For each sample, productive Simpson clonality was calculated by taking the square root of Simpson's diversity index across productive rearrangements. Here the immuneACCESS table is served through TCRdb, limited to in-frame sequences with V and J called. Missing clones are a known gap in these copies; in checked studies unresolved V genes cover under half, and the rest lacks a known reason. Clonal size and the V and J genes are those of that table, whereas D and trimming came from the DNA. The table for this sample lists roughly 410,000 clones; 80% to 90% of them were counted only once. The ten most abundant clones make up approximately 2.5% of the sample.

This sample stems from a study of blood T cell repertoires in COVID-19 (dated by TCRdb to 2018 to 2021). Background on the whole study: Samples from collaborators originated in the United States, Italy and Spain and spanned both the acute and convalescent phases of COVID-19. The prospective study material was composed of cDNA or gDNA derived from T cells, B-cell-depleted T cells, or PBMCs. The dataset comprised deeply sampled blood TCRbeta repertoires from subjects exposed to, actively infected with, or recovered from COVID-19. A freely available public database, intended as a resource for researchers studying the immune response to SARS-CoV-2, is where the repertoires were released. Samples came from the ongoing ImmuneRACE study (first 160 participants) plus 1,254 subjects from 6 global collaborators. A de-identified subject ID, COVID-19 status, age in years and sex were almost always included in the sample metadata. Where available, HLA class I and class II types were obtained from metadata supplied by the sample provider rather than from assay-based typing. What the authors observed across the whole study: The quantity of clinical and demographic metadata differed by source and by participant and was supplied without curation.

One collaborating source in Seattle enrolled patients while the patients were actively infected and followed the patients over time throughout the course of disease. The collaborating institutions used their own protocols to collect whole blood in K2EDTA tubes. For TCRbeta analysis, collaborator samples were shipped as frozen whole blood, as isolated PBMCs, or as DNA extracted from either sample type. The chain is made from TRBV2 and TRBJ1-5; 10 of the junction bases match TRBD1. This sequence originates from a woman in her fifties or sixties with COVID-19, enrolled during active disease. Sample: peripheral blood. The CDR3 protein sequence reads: CASSGTGDKGNQPQHF. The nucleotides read TGTGCCTCCTCCGGGACAGGGGACAAGGGCAATCAGCCCCAGCATTTT. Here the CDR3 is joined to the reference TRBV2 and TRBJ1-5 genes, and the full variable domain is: EPEVTQTPSHQVTQMGQEVILRCVPISNHLYFYWYRQILGQKVEFLVSFYNNEISEKSEIFDDQFSVERPDGSNFTLKIRSTKLEDSAMYFCASSGTGDKGNQPQHFGDGTRLSIL.